Listed here are 30 T cell receptor beta chains from one sample, sequenced in a study of blood T cell repertoires in COVID-19. Using immunoSEQ multiplex PCR, the repertoire was profiled, and TCRdb retains in-frame clones only, with some absent. The sample lists roughly 100,000 clones, 70% to 90% occurring once. Specimen: peripheral blood. Receptors originate from a human donor with COVID-19, enrolled during active disease. The donor label of this sample is uncertain.

The rearrangement uses TRBV6-5 and TRBJ1-2, with D hard to call. Between the trimmed V and J ends, which lost 5 bases and 0 bases, there was a span of 10 bases. Germline V gene lookup returns CDR1 MNHEY and CDR2 SVGAGI. The CDR3 runs 14 residues. The CDR3 DNA is TGTGCCAGCAGTAAGACAATAGCTAACTATGGCTACACCTTC. Its protein product is CASSKTIANYGYTF.

This chain links TRBV7-9 with TRBJ1-1; 8 bases line up with TRBD1. Trimming removed 6 bases from V and 5 bases from J; junction bases left unmatched: 2. Germline lookup yields CDR1 SEHNR and CDR2 FQNEAQ (reference sequence). This CDR3 has 12 residues. The CDR3 bases are TGTGCCAGCAGTCGGACAGGGACTGAAGCTTTCTTT. It is translated as CASSRTGTEAFF.

V and J are TRBV4-1 and TRBJ2-7, with D perhaps matching TRBD1 (5 bases). Trimming stripped 1 base from V and 4 bases from J, with 14 bases between. Germline assignment: CDR1 MGHRA and CDR2 YSYEKL. This CDR3 is 15 amino acids long. The CDR3 region is CASSQGWGQVYEQYF. The CDR3 DNA reads as TGCGCCAGCAGCCAAGGGTGGGGCCAGGTATACGAGCAGTACTTC.

The chain is built from TRBV5-1 and TRBJ1-2; no clear D. Trimming removed 4 bases from V and 5 bases from J, with 15 bases in between. The CDR3 sequence is 14 residues long. In germline, CDR1 is SGHRS, CDR2 YFSETQ. The CDR3 DNA sequence: TGCGCCAGCAGCCTGGCGGGCGGGAAATATGGCTACACCTTC. Translating gives CASSLAGGKYGYTF.

The genes are TRBV3-1 (or the pseudogene TRBV3-2) and TRBJ1-1; TRBD1 matches 8 bases. The CDR3 runs to 14 residues. Germline CDR1 and CDR2: LGHDT and YNNKEL (reference sequence). V was pared by 4 bases and J by 6 bases, with 7 bases of the junction left unmatched. This CDR3 reads CASSRTGKHSEAFF. CDR3 in DNA: TGTGCCAGCAGCCGGACAGGGAAGCATTCTGAAGCTTTCTTT.

The chain carries TRBV18 and TRBJ2-7; TRBD2 matches 12 bases. The V gene's germline CDR1 is KGHSH and CDR2 LQKENI. The junction had 8 bases not matched to a gene; V was cut back by 4 bases and J by 4 bases. This CDR3 spans 16 amino acids. The CDR3 reads CASSLARTSGAYEQYF. CDR3 in DNA: TGTGCCAGCTCACTTGCGCGGACTAGCGGGGCATACGAGCAGTACTTC.

The V and J genes are TRBV7-9 and TRBJ2-4; tentative D call: TRBD2 (5 bases). Trimming left V 4 bases short and J 1 base short, with 14 bases between. The CDR3 totals 16 residues. Germline V gene data show CDR1 as SEHNR and CDR2 as FQNEAQ (reference sequence). The CDR3 spells CASSSTWEQAKNIQYF. The CDR3 nucleotides are TGTGCCAGCAGCTCCACCTGGGAGCAGGCCAAAAACATTCAGTACTTC. Full variable domain (outside the CDR3, taken from reference TRBV7-9 and TRBJ2-4): DTGVSQNPRHKITKRGQNVTFRCDPISEHNRLYWYRQTLGQGPEFLTYFQNEAQLEKSRLLSDRFSAERPKGSFSTLEIQRTEQGDSAMYLCASSSTWEQAKNIQYFGAGTRLSVL.

The V gene is TRBV2, the J gene TRBJ1-1; D call uncertain. V was pared by 1 base and J by 4 bases, with 10 bases between. The CDR3 covers 14 residues. The germline CDR1 and CDR2 sequences are SNHLY and FYNNEI. This CDR3 reads CASSEGGILTEAFF. The CDR3 region has the DNA TGTGCCAGCAGTGAAGGAGGGATACTCACTGAAGCTTTCTTT.

This clone was picked up a small number of times. The V and J genes are TRBV3-1 (or the pseudogene TRBV3-2) and TRBJ1-1, with 7 positions matching TRBD1. Germline loops: CDR1 LGHDT, CDR2 YNNKEL (reference sequence). The CDR3 covers 15 residues. V gave up 6 bases and J gave up 1 base; unmatched junction bases: 8. The chain's CDR3 is CASRPGQVSNTEAFF. The DNA for the CDR3 is TGTGCCAGCAGACCCGGACAGGTCTCGAACACTGAAGCTTTCTTT.

The rearrangement joins TRBV5-8 to TRBJ1-1; TRBD1 agrees at 10 bases. The CDR3 has 16 amino acids. CDR1 and CDR2 (germline): SGHTS, YDEGEE. After removal of 4 bases from V and 2 bases from J, the junction contained 8 bases not matched to a gene. DNA for the CDR3: TGTGCCAGCAGCCCAGGGGGACAGGGGTTTAACACTGAAGCTTTCTTT. Protein sequence: CASSPGGQGFNTEAFF.

V and J are TRBV5-4 and TRBJ2-1; 13 bases are shared with TRBD2. This CDR3 has 14 residues. Unmatched junction bases numbered 6, after V lost 5 bases and J lost 10 bases. In germline, CDR1 is SGHNT, CDR2 YYREEE (reference sequence). CDR3 loop: CASRGLAGTREQFF. DNA for the CDR3: TGTGCCAGCAGGGGACTAGCGGGGACCAGGGAGCAGTTCTTC. Drawing the rest from reference TRBV5-4 and TRBJ2-1, the complete variable domain is ETGVTQSPTHLIKTRGQQVTLRCSSQSGHNTVSWYQQALGQGPQFIFQYYREEENGRGNFPPRFSGLQFPNYSSELNVNALELDDSALYLCASRGLAGTREQFFGPGTRLTVL.

The rearrangement uses TRBV29-1 and TRBJ2-3, with D possibly being TRBD2 (7 bases). V gave up 2 bases and J gave up 1 base, with 19 bases separating them. CDR3 length: 17 residues. CDR1 is SQVTM and CDR2 is ANQGSEA in the germline V gene. This chain's CDR3 is CSVEKEGRGGGTDTQYF. CDR3 nucleotide sequence: TGCAGCGTTGAAAAAGAGGGACGAGGGGGGGGCACAGATACGCAGTATTTT.

The gene calls are TRBV7-2 and TRBJ2-3; 7 positions agree with TRBD1. The CDR3 has 15 residues. The junction had 9 bases not matched to a gene; V was cut back by 1 base and J by 8 bases. The V gene's germline CDR1 is SGHTA and CDR2 FQGNSA. The CDR3: CASSLEGAEHATQYF. CDR3 nucleotides: TGTGCCAGCAGCTTAGAGGGGGCTGAGCACGCTACGCAGTATTTT. Filled out from reference TRBV7-2 and TRBJ2-3, the complete variable domain reads GAGVSQSPSNKVTEKGKDVELRCDPISGHTALYWYRQSLGQGLEFLIYFQGNSAPDKSGLPSDRFSAERTGGSVSTLTIQRTQQEDSAVYLCASSLEGAEHATQYFGPGTRLTVL.

This clone was seen a handful of times. The CDR3 DNA reads TGTGCCAGCAGTGAGGCTAGCGGCTCCTACAATGAGCAGTTCTTC. It codes for CASSEASGSYNEQFF. The chain combines TRBV6-1 with TRBJ2-1, with 7 bases identical to TRBD2. After removal of 3 bases from V and 0 bases from J, the junction contained 2 bases not matched to a gene. The CDR3 has 15 amino acids. Germline assignment: CDR1 MNHNS and CDR2 SASEGT.

V usage is TRBV6-5 and J usage is TRBJ2-1, with TRBD1 as a possible D gene (5 bases). The V end lost 9 bases, the J end lost 6 bases, and 9 bases lay between the germline ends. The germline V gene has CDR1 MNHEY and CDR2 SVGAGI. The CDR3 extends over 11 amino acids. CDR3 bases: TGTGCCAGTGGGGCCCCCAATGAGCAGTTCTTC. Translating gives CASGAPNEQFF.

The V call is TRBV6-5, the J call TRBJ2-6; tentative D call: TRBD2 (6 bases). This CDR3 has 15 residues. The germline gives CDR1 MNHEY, CDR2 SVGAGI. The germline V and J ends were trimmed by 8 bases and 0 bases, with 11 bases remaining between them. CDR3 sequence (DNA): TGTGCCAGCGGTCGGAGGGACTCTGGGGCCAACGTCCTGACTTTC. This codes for CASGRRDSGANVLTF.

The rearrangement links TRBV29-1 to TRBJ2-7, with 9 bases aligning to TRBD1. V lost 6 bases to trimming and J lost 7 bases; unmatched junction nucleotides: 10. The CDR3 is 13 amino acids. Per the germline V gene, CDR1 is SQVTM and CDR2 is ANQGSEA. The CDR3 loop is CSVSIQGAGEQYF. For the CDR3, the DNA is TGCAGCGTGTCCATACAGGGGGCGGGAGAGCAGTACTTC.

The chain has TRBV3-1 (or the pseudogene TRBV3-2) and TRBJ1-2; perhaps TRBD1 as D (6 bases). The CDR3 totals 15 residues. Germline loops: CDR1 LGHDT, CDR2 YNNKEL (reference sequence). V was cut by 8 bases and J by 8 bases, with 24 bases left in between. CDR3 bases: TGTGCCAGCCTAAATACAGGGTCTTTAAGGTCGGGCTACACCTTC. Translating gives CASLNTGSLRSGYTF.

This chain links TRBV6-5 with TRBJ1-2; D is undetermined. The CDR3 is made up of 12 amino acids. The V and J ends lost 6 bases and 8 bases respectively, with 13 bases between them. Per germline, CDR1 MNHEY and CDR2 SVGAGI. This chain's CDR3 is CASSRTGEGYTF. CDR3 sequence (DNA): TGTGCCAGCAGCCGTACGGGTGAGGGCTACACCTTC.

The J gene is TRBJ2-7, the V gene TRBV5-4; 9 bases match TRBD1. Germline V gene lookup returns CDR1 SGHNT and CDR2 YYREEE (reference sequence). The V and J ends lost 2 bases and 4 bases, in that order; junction bases with no gene match: 7. The CDR3 is made up of 15 amino acids. CDR3 DNA: TGTGCCAGCAGCTTCGGGACAGGGACCACGTACGAGCAGTACTTC. This translates into CASSFGTGTTYEQYF.

The rearrangement uses TRBV2 and TRBJ1-2, with D unresolved. CDR1 is SNHLY, CDR2 FYNNEI, per germline. Trimming removed 7 bases from V and 5 bases from J, with 17 bases in between. The CDR3 sequence is 14 residues long. The CDR3 sequence is CASISEAHSYGYTF. CDR3 nucleotide sequence: TGTGCCAGCATCTCCGAGGCCCACTCTTATGGCTACACCTTC.

The chain employs TRBV7-2 and TRBJ1-2; no firm D call. The CDR3 runs 15 residues. Germline V gene data show CDR1 as SGHTA and CDR2 as FQGNSA. V was pared by 3 bases and J by 4 bases, with 15 bases between. CDR3 sequence: CASSFPAGVIYGYTF. The CDR3, as DNA: TGTGCCAGCAGCTTTCCCGCCGGGGTGATCTATGGCTACACCTTC.

The chain employs TRBV7-9 and TRBJ2-2, with TRBD1 matching 7 bases. Germline V gene sequence: CDR1 SEHNR, CDR2 FQNEAQ (reference sequence). V shed 1 base and J 4 bases; nucleotides not matched to a gene: 3. The CDR3 length is 15 residues. DNA of the CDR3: TGTGCCAGCAGCTTAGACACAGGGGTCACCGGGGAGCTGTTTTTT. Translation gives CASSLDTGVTGELFF.

This clone has just one count. This chain uses TRBV2 with TRBJ1-6; a possible D gene is TRBD1 (6 bases). Trimming removed 6 bases at V and 10 bases at J, with 16 bases between. The CDR3 extends over 14 amino acids. The germline V gene encodes CDR1 SNHLY and CDR2 FYNNEI. CDR3: CASRRNREMSPLHF. CDR3 sequence (DNA): TGTGCCAGCAGGAGGAACAGGGAGATGTCACCCCTCCACTTT.

The gene calls are TRBV5-4 and TRBJ2-3; 7 positions agree with TRBD1. The J segment lost 3 bases and the V segment lost 3 bases, leaving 10 bases of the junction unmatched. The CDR3 has 16 residues. In germline, CDR1 is SGHNT, CDR2 YYREEE (reference sequence). The CDR3 DNA follows: TGTGCCAGCAGCTCGTCCAAAGACAGGGTTACAGATACGCAGTATTTT. This translates into CASSSSKDRVTDTQYF.

V is TRBV14 and J is TRBJ2-4; 9 bases map to TRBD1. Germline V gives CDR1 SGHDN, CDR2 FVKESK. CDR3 size: 15 residues. After removal of 0 bases from V and 6 bases from J, the junction contained 3 bases not matched to a gene. CDR3 in amino acids: CASSQDAGQGNIQYF. The CDR3 DNA reads TGTGCCAGCAGCCAAGATGCGGGACAGGGAAACATTCAGTACTTC. The full variable domain, completed using reference TRBV14 and TRBJ2-4, is EAGVTQFPSHSVIEKGQTVTLRCDPISGHDNLYWYRRVMGKEIKFLLHFVKESKQDESGMPNNRFLAERTGGTYSTLKVQPAELEDSGVYFCASSQDAGQGNIQYFGAGTRLSVL.

The gene calls are TRBV9 and TRBJ1-2, with a possible D match to TRBD1 (5 bases). Looked up from germline, CDR1 is SGDLS and CDR2 is YYNGEE. Trimming shortened V by 4 bases and J by 3 bases, and 10 bases separated the two germline ends. This CDR3 comprises 13 residues. This chain's CDR3 is CASSLRVDYGYTF. Written as DNA, the CDR3 is TGTGCCAGCAGCCTCAGGGTGGACTATGGCTACACCTTC.

V gene TRBV15 combines with J gene TRBJ2-7; weak D call: TRBD1 (5 bases). CDR1 is LNHNV and CDR2 is YYDKDF in the germline V gene (reference sequence). This CDR3 comprises 15 residues. Trimming left V 7 bases short and J 6 bases short, with 22 bases between. The CDR3 nucleotides read TGTGCCACCAAGGACACACGACGCTCTTTGGGCGAGCAGTACTTC. Protein sequence: CATKDTRRSLGEQYF.

The chain uses TRBV4-2 and TRBJ2-3; the match to TRBD1 covers 10 bases. Germline V gene data show CDR1 as LGHNA and CDR2 as YNFKEQ. J lost 5 bases, V lost 2 bases, and 1 base had no gene match. The CDR3 sequence is 14 residues long. CDR3 nucleotides: TGTGCCAGCAGCCAATGGACAGGGGGAGATACGCAGTATTTT. Protein sequence: CASSQWTGGDTQYF.

V and J are TRBV7-2 and TRBJ1-5; D is unclear. In germline, CDR1 is SGHTA, CDR2 FQGNSA. V was pared by 2 bases and J by 3 bases, with 11 bases between. The CDR3 covers 15 residues. CDR3 in DNA: TGTGCCAGCAGCTTAATCGGCGGGTACAATCAGCCCCAGCATTTT. Amino acids: CASSLIGGYNQPQHF.